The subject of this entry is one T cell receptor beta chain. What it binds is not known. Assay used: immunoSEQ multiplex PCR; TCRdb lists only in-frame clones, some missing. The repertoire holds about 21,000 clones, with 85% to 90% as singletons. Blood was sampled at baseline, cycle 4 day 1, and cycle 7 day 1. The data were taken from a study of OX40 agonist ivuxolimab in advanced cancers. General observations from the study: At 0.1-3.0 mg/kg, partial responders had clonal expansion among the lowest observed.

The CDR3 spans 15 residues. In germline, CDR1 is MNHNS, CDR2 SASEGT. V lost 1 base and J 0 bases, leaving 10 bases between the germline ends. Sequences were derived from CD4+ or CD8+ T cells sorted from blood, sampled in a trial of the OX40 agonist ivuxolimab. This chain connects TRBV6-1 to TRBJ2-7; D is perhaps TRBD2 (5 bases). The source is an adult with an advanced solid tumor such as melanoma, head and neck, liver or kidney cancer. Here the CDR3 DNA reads TGTGCCAGCAGTGAAGTCGTGGGGAGCTCCTACGAGCAGTACTTC. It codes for CASSEVVGSSYEQYF.